Listed below are T cell receptor beta chains from one sample, sequenced in a study of T cells in Graves' hyperthyroidism and ophthalmopathy. TCRdb called the multiplex PCR reads again in MiXCR, with one record for every CDR3 protein. This sample has approximately 620,000 distinct CDR3 sequences; approximately 15% occur once, and the top ten carry 5.5% to 7.5%. Input material: blood. These receptors came from a woman in her 30s with Graves' hyperthyroidism that later progressed to Graves' ophthalmopathy. Both conserved end residues are part of each CDR3. A D gene is named only where the DNA matches it firmly. Some rows have no size entry. The others give once, few or many, or a class for an expanded clone.

many TRBJ2-1 TRBV12-3/TRBV12-4 NA CASSLAEASSYNEQFF TGTGCCAGCAGTTTAGCGGAGGCGAGCTCCTACAATGAGCAGTTCTTC
many TRBJ1-4 TRBV30 TRBD1 CAWSPLDRVEGEKLFF TGTGCCTGGAGTCCCCTCGACAGGGTAGAAGGCGAAAAACTGTTTTTT
many TRBJ1-2 TRBV30 TRBD1 CAWGSQGAGGYTF TGTGCCTGGGGTAGTCAGGGGGCCGGTGGCTACACCTTC
NA TRBJ1-3 TRBV25-1 TRBD1 CASLPGQGEAGNTIYF TGTGCCAGCCTGCCGGGACAGGGAGAAGCGGGAAACACCATATATTTT
NA TRBJ2-7 TRBV3-1 NA CASSQARGLAYEQYF TGTGCCAGCAGCCAAGCGCGCGGGCTAGCCTACGAGCAGTACTTC
many TRBJ2-7 TRBV19 TRBD2 CATREAGESEQYF TGTGCCACCCGGGAGGCGGGAGAGAGCGAGCAGTACTTC
NA TRBJ1-2 TRBV19 NA CASSKSRTANYGYTF TGTGCCAGTAGTAAATCCAGGACAGCTAACTATGGCTACACCTTC
NA TRBJ2-4 TRBV7-8 NA CASSLERWGSAKNIQYF TGTGCCAGCAGCTTAGAGAGGTGGGGGTCGGCCAAAAACATTCAGTACTTC
many TRBJ1-4 TRBV27 TRBD1 CASTTAGTVCFRREKLFF TGTGCCAGCACCACTGCCGGGACAGTCTGTTTTAGAAGGGAAAAACTGTTTTTT
many TRBJ1-6 TRBV30 NA CAWSVRDKNSPLHF TGTGCCTGGAGTGTACGGGACAAGAATTCACCCCTCCACTTT
many TRBJ2-5 TRBV12-5 TRBD2 CASGSTGTSWETQYF TGTGCTAGTGGTTCGACCGGGACTAGCTGGGAGACCCAGTACTTC
NA TRBJ2-5 TRBV28 TRBD1 CASSTVQGLGGTQYF TGTGCCAGCAGTACTGTACAGGGGTTAGGAGGGACCCAGTACTTC
NA TRBJ2-1 TRBV7-9 NA CASSLVLYTTYNEQFF TGTGCCAGCAGCTTAGTATTGTACACCACCTACAATGAGCAGTTCTTC
many TRBJ2-7 TRBV6-1 NA CASTELQGSEQYF TGTGCCAGCACCGAACTACAGGGTTCCGAGCAGTACTTC
many TRBJ2-1 TRBV7-2 TRBD1 CASSLAGTGVYNEQFF TGTGCCAGCAGCTTAGCCGGGACAGGTGTCTACAATGAGCAGTTCTTC
few TRBJ2-3 TRBV5-1 NA CASRPPGTDTQYF TGCGCCAGCAGGCCCCCTGGAACAGATACGCAGTATTTT
many TRBJ2-1 TRBV11-3 NA CASSTLSRGGTDNEQFF TGTGCCAGCAGCACCCTTTCGCGGGGTGGCACCGACAATGAGCAGTTCTTC
many TRBJ2-2 TRBV19 NA CASSTRPRGNTGELFF TGTGCCAGTAGTACTCGGCCCCGAGGGAATACCGGGGAGCTGTTTTTT
NA TRBJ1-2 TRBV20-1 NA CSARWGGGANYGYTF TGCAGTGCTAGGTGGGGGGGCGGAGCTAACTATGGCTACACCTTC
few TRBJ2-7 TRBV10-3 NA CAISPEGSSYEQYF TGTGCCATATCCCCCGAGGGGTCCTCCTACGAGCAGTACTTC
NA TRBJ1-4 TRBV5-6 TRBD1 CASSLGQGLREKLFF TGTGCCAGCAGCTTGGGACAGGGTTTACGGGAAAAACTGTTTTTT
many TRBJ1-1 TRBV18 NA CASSPDTFGTEAFF TGTGCCAGCTCACCTGACACTTTTGGGACTGAAGCTTTCTTT
many TRBJ1-1 TRBV12-3/TRBV12-4 NA CASSLMTGNTEAFF TGTGCCAGCAGTCTTATGACAGGGAACACTGAAGCTTTCTTT
many TRBJ2-1 TRBV20-1 TRBD1 CSARDGTGSHEQFF TGCAGTGCTAGAGATGGGACAGGGAGTCATGAGCAGTTCTTC
many TRBJ2-3 TRBV20-1 TRBD2 CSAPPREGSDTQYF TGCAGTGCTCCACCGCGGGAGGGCTCAGATACGCAGTATTTT
many TRBJ2-1 TRBV6-1 TRBD2 CASRSGEGLGNNEQFF TGTGCCAGCAGATCCGGGGAGGGCCTTGGGAACAATGAGCAGTTCTTC
many TRBJ1-4 TRBV20-1 NA CSARLGGGEKLFF TGCAGTGCTAGACTGGGCGGCGGCGAAAAACTGTTTTTT
few TRBJ2-7 TRBV4-2 NA CASSQDTTIGYEQYF TGTGCCAGCAGCCAAGATACGACGATCGGCTACGAGCAGTACTTC
many TRBJ1-1 TRBV7-3 NA CASPKRGRGGTEAFF TGTGCCAGCCCAAAAAGGGGAAGGGGAGGAACTGAAGCTTTCTTT
few TRBJ2-7 TRBV20-1 NA CSAKKSGVYEQYF TGCAGTGCTAAAAAATCCGGGGTCTACGAGCAGTACTTC
many TRBJ2-7 TRBV6-2/TRBV6-3 NA CASSYWADSNGYEQYF TGTGCCAGCAGTTACTGGGCGGACTCAAACGGGTACGAGCAGTACTTC
many TRBJ2-5 TRBV20-1 NA CSAGPTADRTQYF TGCAGCGCCGGCCCCACCGCGGATAGGACCCAGTACTTC
many TRBJ2-1 TRBV20-1 NA CSAREGEQFF TGCAGTGCTAGAGAGGGGGAGCAGTTCTTC
many TRBJ2-2 TRBV6-1 TRBD2 CASSEGLAGPVGGELFF TGTGCCAGCAGTGAAGGGCTAGCGGGACCCGTTGGCGGGGAGCTGTTTTTT
many TRBJ1-6 TRBV19 NA CASSWREDSPLHF TGTGCCAGTAGCTGGAGGGAAGATTCACCCCTCCACTTT
NA TRBJ2-3 TRBV19 NA CASRPQGGDTQYF TGTGCCAGTAGGCCCCAGGGGGGAGATACGCAGTATTTT
many TRBJ1-4 TRBV12-3/TRBV12-4 NA CASSPGRAEGEKLFF TGTGCCAGCAGTCCGGGTCGGGCTGAGGGTGAAAAACTGTTTTTT
many TRBJ2-7 TRBV27 TRBD2 CASKPGLAGTSLREQYF TGTGCCAGCAAACCCGGACTAGCGGGCACCAGCTTGAGGGAGCAGTACTTC
NA TRBJ2-3 TRBV20-1 NA CSAIFGGTDTQYF TGCAGTGCTATTTTTGGTGGCACAGATACGCAGTATTTT
NA TRBJ2-1 TRBV15 NA CATSKRGSGNEQFF TGTGCCACCAGCAAGAGAGGTTCAGGGAATGAGCAGTTCTTC
many TRBJ2-1 TRBV18 NA CASSPLLNNEQFF TGTGCCAGCTCACCGTTACTTAACAATGAGCAGTTCTTC
NA TRBJ2-2 TRBV20-1 NA CSARRQGATGELFF TGCAGTGCTAGACGCCAGGGTGCCACCGGGGAGCTGTTTTTT
many TRBJ2-1 TRBV28 NA CASSWGEQASIF TGTGCCAGCAGTTGGGGCGAGCAGGCGTCCATCTTC
many TRBJ2-7 TRBV5-5 NA CASMTAPYEQYF TGTGCCAGCATGACTGCTCCCTACGAGCAGTACTTC
NA TRBJ1-4 TRBV7-9 NA CASSSWNEKLFF TGTGCCAGCAGCTCGTGGAATGAAAAACTGTTTTTT
NA TRBJ1-4 TRBV6-1 TRBD1 CASRSGQGAKGSNEKLFF TGTGCCAGCAGGTCTGGACAGGGGGCGAAAGGATCTAATGAAAAACTGTTTTTT
many TRBJ1-5 TRBV24-1 TRBD1 CATRQGSNQPQHF TGTGCCACCCGACAGGGGAGCAATCAGCCCCAGCATTTT
many TRBJ2-1 TRBV9 TRBD2 CASSVKTSGSYEQFF TGTGCCAGCAGCGTAAAGACTAGCGGGAGCTATGAGCAGTTCTTC
many TRBJ1-1 TRBV28 NA CASSPSGGEAFF TGTGCCAGCAGCCCTAGCGGGGGTGAAGCTTTCTTT
many TRBJ1-1 TRBV12-3/TRBV12-4 NA CASIAGTYTEAFF TGTGCCAGCATCGCAGGGACGTACACTGAAGCTTTCTTT
NA TRBJ1-1 TRBV4-1 NA CASSQRLGRSEAFF TGCGCCAGCAGCCAGCGACTGGGTAGGTCTGAAGCTTTCTTT
once TRBJ1-5 TRBV28 TRBD1 CASSGGPGTGKDQPQHF TGTGCCAGCAGTGGGGGGCCCGGGACAGGGAAGGATCAGCCCCAGCATTTT
many TRBJ1-5 TRBV18 NA CASSRATPAGNGPQHF TGTGCCAGCTCACGTGCTACACCAGCGGGCAATGGGCCCCAGCATTTT
NA TRBJ1-5 TRBV20-1 NA CSARLPGRLVDQPQHF TGCAGTGCTAGACTGCCGGGACGCCTCGTTGATCAGCCCCAGCATTTT
many TRBJ2-1 TRBV12-3/TRBV12-4 TRBD1 CASSLSGTGAFVNEQFF TGTGCCAGCAGTTTATCCGGGACAGGGGCCTTTGTAAATGAGCAGTTCTTC
many TRBJ2-7 TRBV12-3/TRBV12-4 TRBD1 CASSSRTGGPYEQYF TGTGCCAGCAGTTCGAGGACAGGGGGCCCGTACGAGCAGTACTTC
many TRBJ2-7 TRBV27 TRBD1 CASSIHRGLRPYEQYF TGTGCCAGCAGTATCCACAGGGGTCTGAGGCCCTACGAGCAGTACTTC
many TRBJ2-4 TRBV2 NA CASSEGWGPKNIQYF TGTGCCAGCAGTGAAGGGTGGGGCCCCAAAAACATTCAGTACTTC
many TRBJ2-5 TRBV12-5 TRBD2 CASGVQGLVETQYF TGTGCTAGTGGGGTGCAGGGACTAGTAGAGACCCAGTACTTC
few TRBJ1-2 TRBV7-3 TRBD1 CASSFGTGNGYTF TGTGCCAGCAGCTTCGGGACAGGGAATGGCTACACCTTC